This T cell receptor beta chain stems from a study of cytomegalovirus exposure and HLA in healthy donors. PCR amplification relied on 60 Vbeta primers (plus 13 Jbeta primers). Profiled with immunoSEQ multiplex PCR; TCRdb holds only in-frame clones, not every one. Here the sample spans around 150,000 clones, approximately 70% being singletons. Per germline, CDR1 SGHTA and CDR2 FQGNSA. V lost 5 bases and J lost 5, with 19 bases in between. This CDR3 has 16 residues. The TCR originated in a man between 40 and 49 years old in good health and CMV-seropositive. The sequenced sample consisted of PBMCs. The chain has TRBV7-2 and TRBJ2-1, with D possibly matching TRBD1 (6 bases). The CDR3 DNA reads TGTGCCAGCAGCCCACAGTGGGGGCTCCCCAACAATGAGCAGTTCTTC. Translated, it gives CASSPQWGLPNNEQFF.